Shown below are 25 T cell receptor beta chains from a single sample sequenced in a study of response to subunit inactivated influenza vaccine. In TCRdb, the RT-PCR reads were re-called with MiXCR into one record per CDR3 protein. The table shows hundreds of thousands of distinct CDR3 sequences, with around 9.9% occurring only once. Source: PBMCs from blood, taken more than 35 days after vaccination. These receptors all stem from a man aged 50 to 60 who received an inactivated influenza vaccine.

The rearrangement uses TRBV20-1 and TRBJ2-7; D gene unclear. Per the germline V gene, CDR1 is DFQATT and CDR2 is SNEGSKA (reference sequence). The CDR3 covers 13 residues. The V and J ends lost 2 bases and 2 bases respectively, with 10 bases between them. The CDR3 nucleotides read TGCAGTGCTAGAAAGGTGGAGACCTACGAGCAGTACTTC. It is translated as CSARKVETYEQYF.

This clonotype was counted a few times. The J gene is TRBJ1-2, the V gene TRBV29-1, with no clear D. V was cut by 4 bases and J by 4 bases, with 10 bases left in between. Germline V gives CDR1 SQVTM, CDR2 ANQGSEA. CDR3 length equals 12 residues. CDR3 bases: TGCAGCGTTGTCGAAGGCCGCTATGGCTACACCTTC. Its translation: CSVVEGRYGYTF.

This CDR3 is CASSQDAGPQPQHF. CDR3 nucleotides: TGTGCCAGCAGCCAAGATGCAGGGCCTCAGCCCCAGCATTTT. V is TRBV4-2 and J is TRBJ1-5, with a weak D call TRBD1 (5 bases). Germline loops: CDR1 LGHNA, CDR2 YNFKEQ. The CDR3 is 14 residues long. V lost 0 bases, J lost 6 bases, and 9 bases lay in between.

This clonotype turned up a few times. The chain has TRBV28 and TRBJ2-5; 9 bases line up with TRBD1. The V and J ends lost 4 bases and 5 bases, in that order; junction bases with no gene match: 8. CDR3 size: 15 residues. Germline CDR1 reads MDHEN; CDR2 reads SYDVKM. In DNA form, the CDR3 reads TGTGCCAGCAGTTCCCCCGGGACAGGGACGGAGACCCAGTACTTC. Translation gives CASSSPGTGTETQYF.

The table lists this clonotype with a few counts. The chain employs TRBV9 and TRBJ2-1, with 14 bases matching TRBD2. Germline V CDR1 and CDR2: SGDLS, YYNGEE. CDR3 length: 17 amino acids. With V trimmed by 4 bases and J by 6 bases, 9 bases remained unmatched. In nucleotides, the CDR3 is TGTGCCAGCAGCCTAGTTTGGGGGACTAGCGGGAGCAATGAGCAGTTCTTC. Translated, it gives CASSLVWGTSGSNEQFF. Full variable domain (remainder filled in from reference TRBV9 and TRBJ2-1): DSGVTQTPKHLITATGQRVTLRCSPRSGDLSVYWYQQSLDQGLQFLIQYYNGEERAKGNILERFSAQQFPDLHSELNLSSLELGDSALYFCASSLVWGTSGSNEQFFGPGTRLTVL.

A few counts support this clonotype. V is TRBV5-6 and J is TRBJ2-2, with D maybe TRBD1 (6 bases). From germline, CDR1 is SGHDT and CDR2 YYEEEE. The CDR3 is 16 amino acids. Between the trimmed V and J ends, which lost 1 base and 0 bases, there was a span of 10 bases. The CDR3: CASSLKNRANTGELFF. For the CDR3, the DNA is TGTGCCAGCAGCTTGAAGAACAGGGCGAACACCGGGGAGCTGTTTTTT.

The rearrangement joins TRBV6-1 to TRBJ2-2; D is ambiguous. V shed 0 bases and J shed 1 base, with 9 bases lying between them. The CDR3 totals 16 residues. Germline CDR1 MNHNS, CDR2 SASEGT. CDR3 protein: CASSEAWTLNTGELFF. The CDR3 bases are TGTGCCAGCAGTGAAGCGTGGACCCTGAACACCGGGGAGCTGTTTTTT.

The J gene is TRBJ2-7, the V gene TRBV6-2 or TRBV6-3; possibly TRBD1 or TRBD2 for D (5 bases each). The CDR3 sequence is 14 residues long. V lost 7 bases, J lost 0 bases, and 13 bases lay in between. Germline CDR1 MNHEY, CDR2 SVGEGT. The CDR3 here is CASTRAGSSYEQYF. CDR3 nucleotide sequence: TGTGCCAGCACCCGGGCAGGGAGCTCCTACGAGCAGTACTTC.

This chain connects TRBV6-2 or TRBV6-3 to TRBJ2-6; tentatively, D is TRBD2 (5 bases). CDR1 MNHEY and CDR2 SVGEGT come from the germline V gene. Trimming cost V 10 bases and J 0 bases, with 19 bases left between them. This CDR3 is built from 17 residues. The CDR3 DNA follows: TGTGCCACCAACAAGGACTTTCAGAGCTCTGGGGCCAACGTCCTGACTTTC. Translating gives CATNKDFQSSGANVLTF.

This chain uses TRBV20-1 with TRBJ2-5; no reliable D call. Germline assignment: CDR1 DFQATT and CDR2 SNEGSKA (reference sequence). V gave up 0 bases and J gave up 1 base, with 9 bases separating them. The CDR3 consists of 14 residues. CDR3 sequence reads: CSARDWGTQETQYF. The CDR3 DNA reads as TGCAGTGCTAGAGATTGGGGTACCCAAGAGACCCAGTACTTC.

The rearrangement links TRBV15 to TRBJ1-5; maybe TRBD1 (5 bases). The V gene lost 4 bases and the J gene lost 5 bases, with 18 bases spanning the gap. Germline CDR1 is LNHNV and CDR2 is YYDKDF (reference sequence). There are 16 residues in the CDR3. Written as DNA, the CDR3 is TGTGCCACCAGCAATCCCTTGAGGGGAAACGATCAGCCCCAGCATTTT. It encodes CATSNPLRGNDQPQHF.

This clonotype has a count of ten or more. The chain uses TRBV11-2 and TRBJ1-3; 7 bases fit TRBD1. The V gene's germline CDR1 is SGHAT and CDR2 FQNNGV. CDR3 length equals 16 residues. The junction had 6 bases not matched to a gene; V was cut back by 3 bases and J by 1 base. The CDR3 spells CASSFPPTGSGNTIYF. The CDR3 nucleotides are TGTGCCAGCAGCTTCCCCCCGACAGGGTCTGGAAACACCATATATTTT.

This clonotype was counted between two and nine times. The genes are TRBV4-3 and TRBJ1-5; TRBD1 might be the D (5 bases). Germline CDR1 is LGHNA and CDR2 is YSLEER. The CDR3 is made up of 16 amino acids. Trimming left V 0 bases short and J 6 bases short, with 15 bases between. CDR3 nucleotide sequence: TGCGCCAGCAGCCAAGAACGGCTTGTGAGGGGTCAGCCCCAGCATTTT. This codes for CASSQERLVRGQPQHF.

This clonotype was counted many times. The chain recombines TRBV12-3 or TRBV12-4 with TRBJ2-3, with D tentatively TRBD2 (5 bases). The CDR3 contains 15 residues. Deletions cut 2 bases from V and 0 bases from J, with 9 bases between. The CDR3 here is CASSLPSRSTDTQYF. In DNA form, the CDR3 reads TGTGCCAGCAGTTTACCTAGCAGGAGCACAGATACGCAGTATTTT.

V usage is TRBV10-3 and J usage is TRBJ2-2, with TRBD1 matching 12 bases. CDR3 size: 16 residues. The trim removed 6 bases at V and 3 bases at J, leaving 5 bases unmatched. The germline CDR1 and CDR2 sequences are ENHRY and SYGVKD. The CDR3 sequence is CAIRGQGAVDTGELFF. Here the CDR3 DNA reads TGTGCCATCAGGGGACAGGGGGCGGTAGACACCGGGGAGCTGTTTTTT.

Ten or more counts support this clonotype. The V call is TRBV10-3, the J call TRBJ2-6; D is ambiguous. The V end was cut by 5 bases, the J end by 4 bases, with 15 bases between. CDR3 length equals 16 residues. CDR1 and CDR2 (germline): ENHRY, SYGVKD. DNA of the CDR3: TGTGCCATCAGTAGGGCCGTAATGCGGGGGGCCAACGTCCTGACTTTC. The encoded protein is CAISRAVMRGANVLTF.

In its sample, this clonotype was seen many times. The V and J genes are TRBV10-3 and TRBJ2-1; TRBD2 aligns across 7 bases. The V gene end was trimmed by 6 bases and the J gene end by 7 bases; junction bases not matched to a gene: 12. CDR3 length: 15 amino acids. Germline V gene sequence: CDR1 ENHRY, CDR2 SYGVKD. CDR3 sequence reads: CAIRGEGATFNEQFF. The CDR3 nucleotides are TGTGCCATCAGAGGGGAGGGAGCCACCTTTAATGAGCAGTTCTTC.

This chain uses TRBV20-1 with TRBJ1-6, with 8 bases lining up with TRBD1. The CDR3 length is 15 residues. Germline CDR1 and CDR2: DFQATT and SNEGSKA (reference sequence). V shed 3 bases and J 9 bases; nucleotides not matched to a gene: 10. The CDR3 protein is CSARETGVRFSPLHF. The CDR3 DNA is TGCAGTGCTAGGGAGACAGGGGTTAGGTTTTCACCCCTCCACTTT.

This clonotype was picked up one time. An end of the junction does not agree with germline; a read error may underlie this. The chain combines TRBV7-7 with TRBJ2-5, with D perhaps TRBD2 (6 bases). Per germline, CDR1 SSHAT and CDR2 FNYEAQ (reference sequence). This CDR3 is 14 amino acids long. The CDR3 loop reads CASSLIEGGETQYF. In DNA form, the CDR3 reads TGTGCTAGCAGCTTAATCGAGGGAGGCGAGACCCAGTACTTC.

The rearrangement links TRBV3-1 to TRBJ2-7; the match to TRBD2 covers 10 bases. This CDR3 has 15 residues. V was pared by 2 bases and J by 1 base, with 2 bases of the junction left unmatched. Germline loops: CDR1 LGHDT, CDR2 YNNKEL (reference sequence). The CDR3 region has the DNA TGTGCCAGCAGCCAATCTAGCGGGAGATCCTACGAGCAGTACTTC. Translated, it gives CASSQSSGRSYEQYF.

CDR3 in amino acids: CASSYSWGTSGYNEQFF. In DNA, the CDR3 is TGTGCCAGCAGTTACTCTTGGGGTACTAGCGGCTACAATGAGCAGTTCTTC. V gene TRBV6-2 or TRBV6-3 combines with J gene TRBJ2-1; 8 bases match TRBD2. This CDR3 is 17 amino acids long. Germline V gene sequence: CDR1 MNHEY, CDR2 SVGEGT. V was pared by 0 bases and J by 3 bases, with 7 bases of the junction left unmatched.

This clonotype came up many times. J is TRBJ2-5 and V is TRBV7-9, with 8 nucleotides matching TRBD1. The J segment lost 2 bases and the V segment lost 5 bases, leaving 10 bases of the junction unmatched. The length of the CDR3 is 16 residues. CDR1 and CDR2 (germline): SEHNR, FQNEAQ (reference sequence). CDR3 coding DNA: TGTGCCAGCAGCCCCGATTGGGGGACAGGACAAGAGACCCAGTACTTC. Encoded protein: CASSPDWGTGQETQYF.

This clonotype has a handful of counts. CDR3 coding DNA: TGTGCCAGCAGCCAAGAGGCGAGCGGGACCTCCCAGCAGTACTTC. Amino acid sequence: CASSQEASGTSQQYF. The chain has TRBV14 and TRBJ2-7; 7 positions match TRBD2. J gave up 8 bases and V 0 bases, and 10 bases lay outside the gene matches. The CDR3 runs 15 residues. The V gene's germline CDR1 is SGHDN and CDR2 FVKESK.

This CDR3 reads CASSYVEGLTGELFF. CDR3 nucleotides: TGTGCCAGCAGTTATGTGGAGGGCCTCACCGGGGAGCTGTTTTTT. The rearrangement joins TRBV6-2 or TRBV6-3 to TRBJ2-2; D perhaps matches TRBD2 (6 bases). V was clipped by 3 bases and J by 4 bases, with 12 bases between them. Germline V gene lookup returns CDR1 MNHEY and CDR2 SVGEGT. The CDR3 is 15 amino acids.

V gene TRBV27 combines with J gene TRBJ2-2; no definite D call. V was pared by 3 bases and J by 1 base, with 9 bases between. CDR3 size: 15 residues. Germline CDR1 is MNHEY and CDR2 is SMNVEV (reference sequence). The CDR3 DNA reads TGTGCCAGCAGTTTCTGGTTCATGAACACCGGGGAGCTGTTTTTT. Translation: CASSFWFMNTGELFF.